The source of this T cell receptor gamma chain is a study of human gamma delta and Vdelta1 T cells (dated by TCRdb to the late 2010s). For the study in its entirety: The study investigated Delta One T cells, Vd1+ gamma-delta T cells, as cytotoxic effectors against acute myeloid leukemia.

This clone is considered large (0.1 to 1%). Its cognate antigen has yet to be identified. No much larger clone is present one base from it, and per-base qualities are unavailable. The CDR3 sequence holds 15 residues, the cysteine and phenylalanine included. Kept here is only the CDR3 DNA, which spans 45 bases and is read in frame from base 1. After removal of 3 bases from V and 0 bases from J, the junction retains 4 bases not matched to a gene. The germline V gene sets CDR1 to VENAVY and CDR2 to YDSYNSRV. General conclusions and limits of the study: Polyclonality and broad cytotoxic targeting of acute myeloid leukemia were reported for Delta One T cells.

Libraries were made using PCR. The sequencer listed for this sample is Illumina MiSeq. TCRdb recomputed clones from the public reads with CATT; identical DNA rows were then combined. Counted in this sample were about 3,600 gamma-chain clones; 16% of them appeared once. The ten largest clones represent more than 5.5% of the sample. The chain uses TRGV8 and TRGJP2. Sequenced material: Vdelta1 gamma-delta T cells from blood grown in culture (DOT cells). This sample's cell subset or site label indicates: Delta One T cells, in vitro expanded/differentiated Vd1+ gamma-delta T cells. The TCR originated in a human donor in good health. The sequenced DNA: TGTGCCACCTGGGATCGGAATAGTAGTGATTGGATCAAGACGTTT. Translated, it reads CATWDRNSSDWIKTF.